The 18 T cell receptor beta chains listed next were all sequenced from one sample in a study of T cell clonality in common variable immunodeficiency. Here immunoSEQ multiplex PCR was the method, and the copy in TCRdb shows in-frame clones only, minus some. The sample has about 19,000 clones, none seen only once. Antigens for these TCRs are unknown. Overall study results and limits: Common variable immunodeficiency TCR beta sequences reportedly had fewer deletions and N-nucleotide insertions.

Sequencing was performed on peripheral blood mononuclear cells. These receptors were taken from a human donor with common variable immunodeficiency.

This clone was seen a few times. Sequencing ends 3 residues short of the CDR3 end; the germline J gene provides the rest. This chain links TRBV20-1 with TRBJ2-7; D uncertain. CDR1 and CDR2 (germline): DFQATT, SNEGSKA (reference sequence). The ends were cut back, 5 bases at V and 6 bases at J, with 14 bases in the middle. This CDR3 has 12 amino acids. The CDR3 DNA, read in part, is TGCAGTGCTTCGACCGGGTCGAGCGAG. Amino acid sequence: CSASTGSSE. The entire CDR3 is CSASTGSSEQYF.

This clone has a count of ten or more. CDR3 bases read: TGTGCCAGCAGCCCGGAATTGACAGTGTATGGC. Protein product: CASSPELTVYG. The complete CDR3 reads CASSPELTVYGYTF. The rearrangement uses TRBV5-5 and TRBJ1-2, with D possibly being TRBD1 (5 bases). Read coverage stops 3 residues before the CDR3 terminus; the germline J gene supplies the remainder. Germline-derived CDR1 and CDR2 are SGHKS and YYEKEE (reference sequence). The ends were cut back, 4 bases at V and 5 bases at J, with 15 bases in the middle. CDR3 length: 14 residues.

In its sample, this clone was seen many times. The observed sequence ends 3 residues before the CDR3 terminus, with the missing tail filled in from the germline J gene. The chain carries TRBV29-1 and TRBJ2-3; 8 bases line up with TRBD1. The CDR3 covers 18 residues. CDR1 SQVTM and CDR2 ANQGSEA come from the germline V gene. V trimming: 0 bases; J trimming: 6 bases; junction bases outside the gene matches: 17. The sequenced CDR3 bases are TGCAGCGTTGAAGATCAGGTCAGGGGGCGAGACCTTTCGGATACG. Protein sequence: CSVEDQVRGRDLSDT. The entire CDR3 is CSVEDQVRGRDLSDTQYF.

The table lists this clone with a few counts. Read sequence stops 3 residues before the CDR3 end, and the germline J gene provides the missing end. The chain links TRBV5-1 to TRBJ1-2, with 7 bases identical to TRBD1. The length of the CDR3 is 14 residues. Germline CDR1 SGHRS, CDR2 YFSETQ. Trimming took 0 bases from V and 7 from J; bases not matched to a gene: 6. CDR3 bases read: TGCGCCAGCAGCTTGGCCGGAGGGGGCTCTGGC. It encodes CASSLAGGGSG. The complete CDR3 reads CASSLAGGGSGYTF.

This clone has just a few counts. The missing CDR3 end, 3 residues past where the read stops, is filled in from the germline J gene. The J gene is TRBJ1-1, the V gene TRBV18; TRBD1 matches 7 bases. CDR1 KGHSH and CDR2 LQKENI come from the germline V gene. V trimming: 2 bases; J trimming: 0 bases; junction bases outside the gene matches: 3. CDR3 length: 15 amino acids. CDR3 protein: CASSPAGTVNTEAFF. The CDR3 DNA, read in part, is TGTGCCAGCTCACCAGCCGGGACAGTGAACACTGAA. Together with reference TRBV18 and TRBJ1-1, the CDR3 gives the full variable domain: NAGVMQNPRHLVRRRGQEARLRCSPMKGHSHVYWYRQLPEEGLKFMVYLQKENIIDESGMPKERFSAEFPKEGPSILRIQQVVRGDSAAYFCASSPAGTVNTEAFFGQGTRLTVV.

This clone showed up many times. The read is 3 residues too short to cover the CDR3 end, so that end is filled in from the germline J gene. The chain combines TRBV29-1 with TRBJ2-4, with 8 positions matching TRBD2. Germline loops: CDR1 SQVTM, CDR2 ANQGSEA. CDR3 length: 15 amino acids. V trimming: 2 bases; J trimming: 7 bases; junction bases outside the gene matches: 10. The CDR3 bases that were read are TGCAGCGTTGAAACAGCGGGGGACCAAGAGAACATT. Its translation: CSVETAGDQENI. In full, the CDR3 is CSVETAGDQENIQYF.

This clone was picked up many times. The read ends 3 residues early relative to the CDR3; the germline J gene fills the gap. The chain uses TRBV2 and TRBJ1-5; TRBD1 agrees at 7 bases. V lost 6 bases to trimming and J lost 1 base; unmatched junction nucleotides: 9. Germline CDR1 is SNHLY and CDR2 is FYNNEI. This CDR3 contains 16 residues. The CDR3 is CASRPHRGRSNQPQHF. The DNA read from the CDR3 is TGTGCCAGCAGGCCCCACAGGGGTAGGAGCAATCAGCCC.

This clone was seen ten or more times. The DNA read from the CDR3 is TGTGCCAGTAGTATAGACCAGGGGACGGTCGAG. Protein product: CASSIDQGTVE. The whole CDR3 protein is CASSIDQGTVEQYF. The chain carries TRBV19 and TRBJ2-7, with D possibly matching TRBD1 (6 bases). Sequencing ends 3 residues short of the CDR3 end; the germline J gene provides the rest. This CDR3 spans 14 amino acids. CDR1 is LNHDA and CDR2 is SQIVND in the germline V gene (reference sequence). The V and J ends lost 0 bases and 6 bases respectively, with 12 bases between them. Drawing the rest from reference TRBV19 and TRBJ2-7, the complete variable domain is DGGITQSPKYLFRKEGQNVTLSCEQNLNHDAMYWYRQDPGQGLRLIYYSQIVNDFQKGDIAEGYSVSREKKESFPLTVTSAQKNPTAFYLCASSIDQGTVEQYFGPGTRLTVT.

This clone was picked up many times. Read data end 3 residues before the CDR3 end; the end is taken from the germline J gene. V gene TRBV20-1 combines with J gene TRBJ2-1; the match to TRBD2 covers 8 bases. From germline, CDR1 is DFQATT and CDR2 SNEGSKA (reference sequence). The CDR3 has 16 residues. V shed 0 bases and J 8 bases; nucleotides not matched to a gene: 12. Incomplete CDR3 DNA: TGCAGTGCTAGAGAGGGGACTAGTTCGGCTCGTCATGAG. This codes for CSAREGTSSARHE. From start to end, the CDR3 is CSAREGTSSARHEQFF.

The table lists this clone with a few counts. The sequence runs out 3 residues before the end of the CDR3; the remainder is reconstructed from the germline J gene. The chain uses TRBV7-9 and TRBJ2-3; perhaps TRBD1 as D (6 bases). Trimming removed 2 bases at V and 2 bases at J, with 11 bases between. The CDR3 is 15 residues long. In germline, CDR1 is SEHNR, CDR2 FQNEAQ (reference sequence). The DNA read from the CDR3 is TGTGCCAGCAGCTTATCGACAGGATCCACAGATACG. It specifies CASSLSTGSTDT. From start to end, the CDR3 is CASSLSTGSTDTQYF.

As for this clone: Read sequence stops 3 residues before the CDR3 end, and the germline J gene provides the missing end. V usage is TRBV6-1 and J usage is TRBJ2-7; a weak D match, TRBD2 (6 bases). Between the trimmed V and J ends, which lost 2 bases and 2 bases, there was a span of 13 bases. The germline V gene has CDR1 MNHNS and CDR2 SASEGT. The CDR3 is 15 residues long. Partial CDR3 DNA: TGTGCCAGCAGTGAAACCCCTAGCGACACCTACGAG. Its translation: CASSETPSDTYE. The whole CDR3 sequence reads CASSETPSDTYEQYF.

CDR3 DNA, as far as it was read: TGTGCCAGCAGCCCTTATAATGAG. As protein: CASSPYNE. The full CDR3 is CASSPYNEQFF. The V and J genes are TRBV7-9 and TRBJ2-1, with no clear D. The CDR3 end falls 3 residues outside the read, so it is completed with the germline J gene. V was trimmed by 5 bases and J by 7 bases, leaving 6 bases between them. Per germline, CDR1 SEHNR and CDR2 FQNEAQ (reference sequence). The CDR3 contains 11 residues.

This clone appeared a few times. Sequencing ends 3 residues short of the CDR3 end; the germline J gene provides the rest. This rearrangement joins TRBV19 to TRBJ1-2, with D perhaps matching TRBD1 (5 bases). V was cut by 7 bases and J by 4 bases, with 7 bases left in between. The germline V gene has CDR1 LNHDA and CDR2 SQIVND (reference sequence). The CDR3 loop spans 11 amino acids. CDR3 DNA, as far as it was read: TGTGCCAGTAAGCAGGGCTATGGC. This sequence encodes CASKQGYG. The full CDR3 protein reads CASKQGYGYTF.

This clone was found a few times. The CDR3 is cut off 3 residues early in the read; its end comes from the germline J gene. The V and J genes are TRBV19 and TRBJ2-1, with 10 bases lining up with TRBD2. The germline CDR1 and CDR2 sequences are LNHDA and SQIVND (reference sequence). The length of the CDR3 is 14 residues. With 11 bases clipped from V and 6 bases from J, the junction kept 10 bases outside the gene matches. CDR3 amino acids: CAASGGDIPNEQFF. CDR3 DNA, as far as it was read: TGTGCCGCTAGCGGGGGCGATATTCCCAATGAG.

This clone was seen a few times. Sequencing ends 3 residues short of the CDR3 end; the germline J gene provides the rest. The chain recombines TRBV20-1 with TRBJ1-1; D perhaps matches TRBD1 (6 bases). CDR1 and CDR2 (germline): DFQATT, SNEGSKA (reference sequence). The CDR3 runs 13 residues. With 6 bases removed from V and 2 bases from J, the gap between germline ends came to 13 bases. The CDR3 DNA, read in part, is TGCAGTGCGGACGGACAGATAAACACTGAA. The encoded protein is CSADGQINTE. The CDR3 as a whole reads CSADGQINTEAFF.

As to this clone: Read sequence stops 3 residues before the CDR3 end, and the germline J gene provides the missing end. The V and J genes are TRBV7-2 and TRBJ2-7; D perhaps matches TRBD2 (7 bases). V was trimmed by 2 bases and J by 2 bases, leaving 10 bases between them. The CDR3 length is 14 residues. Germline V CDR1 and CDR2: SGHTA, FQGNSA. CDR3: CASSLRGGPYEQYF. The sequenced CDR3 bases are TGTGCCAGCAGCTTAAGGGGGGGCCCCTACGAG.

In this sample, this clone turned up a few times. The CDR3 end falls 3 residues outside the read, so it is completed with the germline J gene. The gene calls are TRBV30 and TRBJ2-5, with D possibly called TRBD1 or TRBD2 (6 bases each). The CDR3 is 12 residues long. The germline V gene has CDR1 GTSNPN and CDR2 SVGIG (reference sequence). Trimming pared 5 bases from V and 5 bases from J, leaving 12 bases between. The sequenced CDR3 bases are TGTGCCTGGGGAGGGGGTGGGGAGACC. Its protein product is CAWGGGGET. The complete CDR3 reads CAWGGGGETQYF. Together with reference TRBV30 and TRBJ2-5, the CDR3 gives the full variable domain: SQTIHQWPATLVQPVGSPLSLECTVEGTSNPNLYWYRQAAGRGLQLLFYSVGIGQISSEVPQNLSASRPQDRQFILSSKKLLLSDSGFYLCAWGGGGETQYFGPGTRLLVL.

The table lists this clone with many counts. The read ends 3 residues shy of where the CDR3 ends; the end is completed using the germline J gene. The chain carries TRBV5-1 and TRBJ2-1; D is unclear. The CDR3 runs to 13 residues. Germline lookup yields CDR1 SGHRS and CDR2 YFSETQ. V dropped 3 bases and J dropped 4 bases, with 8 bases sitting between them. The part of the CDR3 DNA that was read is TGCGCCAGCAGCTCTACAGCATACAATGAG. This gives the protein CASSSTAYNE. In full, the CDR3 reads CASSSTAYNEQFF.